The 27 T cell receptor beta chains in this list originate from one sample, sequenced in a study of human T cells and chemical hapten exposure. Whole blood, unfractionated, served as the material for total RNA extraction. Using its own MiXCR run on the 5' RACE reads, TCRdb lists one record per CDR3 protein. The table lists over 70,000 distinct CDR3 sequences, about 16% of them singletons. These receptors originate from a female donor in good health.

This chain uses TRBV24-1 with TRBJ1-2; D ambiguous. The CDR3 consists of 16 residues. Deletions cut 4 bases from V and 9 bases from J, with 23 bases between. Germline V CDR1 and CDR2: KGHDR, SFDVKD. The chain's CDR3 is CATSDPMAERPVSYTF. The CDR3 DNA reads TGTGCCACCAGTGACCCCATGGCTGAGAGGCCTGTTAGCTACACCTTC.

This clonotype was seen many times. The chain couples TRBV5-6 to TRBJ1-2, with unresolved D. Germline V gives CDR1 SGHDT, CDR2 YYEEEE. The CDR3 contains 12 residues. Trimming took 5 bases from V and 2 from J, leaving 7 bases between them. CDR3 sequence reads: CASSTANYGYTF. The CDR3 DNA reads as TGTGCCAGCAGTACAGCAAACTATGGCTACACCTTC.

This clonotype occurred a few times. The CDR3 DNA follows: TGCAGTGCTAGTAGTTCGGCCCGTTTTGGAGAGCAGTACTTC. Protein: CSASSSARFGEQYF. J is TRBJ2-7 and V is TRBV20-1, with D unresolved. CDR3 length equals 14 residues. The ends were cut back, 3 bases at V and 7 bases at J, with 19 bases in the middle. Germline loops: CDR1 DFQATT, CDR2 SNEGSKA (reference sequence).

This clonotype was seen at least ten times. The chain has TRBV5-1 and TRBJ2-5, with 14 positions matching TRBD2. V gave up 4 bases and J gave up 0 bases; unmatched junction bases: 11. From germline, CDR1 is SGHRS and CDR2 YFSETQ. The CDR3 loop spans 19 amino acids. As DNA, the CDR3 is TGCGCCAGCAGCCTGCTCGGACTAGCGGGAGGTGCGTACCAAGAGACCCAGTACTTC. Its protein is CASSLLGLAGGAYQETQYF.

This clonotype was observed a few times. This chain's CDR3 is CASSPPRTGGLEQYF. DNA of the CDR3: TGTGCCAGCAGTCCCCCTAGGACAGGGGGCCTCGAGCAGTACTTC. The J gene is TRBJ2-7, the V gene TRBV28, with 11 bases fitting TRBD1. This CDR3 has 15 residues. The trim removed 5 bases at V and 6 bases at J, leaving 9 bases unmatched. CDR1 MDHEN and CDR2 SYDVKM come from the germline V gene.

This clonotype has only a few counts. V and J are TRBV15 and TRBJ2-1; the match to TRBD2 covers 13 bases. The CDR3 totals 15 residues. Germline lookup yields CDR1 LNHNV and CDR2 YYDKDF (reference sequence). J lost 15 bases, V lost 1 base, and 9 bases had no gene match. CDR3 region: CATSRGGTSGAKGFF. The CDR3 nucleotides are TGTGCCACCAGCAGAGGTGGGACTAGCGGGGCGAAGGGGTTCTTC.

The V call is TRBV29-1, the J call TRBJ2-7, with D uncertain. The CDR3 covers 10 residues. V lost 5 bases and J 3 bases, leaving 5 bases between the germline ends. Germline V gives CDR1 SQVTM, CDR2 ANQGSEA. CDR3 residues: CSVPDYEQYF. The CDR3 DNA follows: TGCAGCGTTCCCGACTACGAGCAGTACTTC.

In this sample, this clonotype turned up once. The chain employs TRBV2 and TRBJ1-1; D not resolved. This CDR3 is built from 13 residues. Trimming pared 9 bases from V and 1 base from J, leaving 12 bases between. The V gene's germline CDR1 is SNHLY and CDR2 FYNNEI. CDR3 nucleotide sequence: TGTGCCAGATTACCCACCAAGAACACTGAAGCTTTCTTT. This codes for CARLPTKNTEAFF.

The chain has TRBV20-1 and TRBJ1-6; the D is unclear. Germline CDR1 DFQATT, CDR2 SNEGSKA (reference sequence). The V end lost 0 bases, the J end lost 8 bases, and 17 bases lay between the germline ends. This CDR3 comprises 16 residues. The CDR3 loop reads CSARDPRTGRDSPLHF. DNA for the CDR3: TGCAGTGCTAGAGACCCCCGGACGGGCCGCGATTCACCCCTCCACTTT.

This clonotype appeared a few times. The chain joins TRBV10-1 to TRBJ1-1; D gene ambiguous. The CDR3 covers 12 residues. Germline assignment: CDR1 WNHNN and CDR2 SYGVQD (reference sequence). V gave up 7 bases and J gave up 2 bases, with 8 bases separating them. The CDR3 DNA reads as TGCGCCAGCACCCAGTCCAACACTGAAGCTTTCTTT. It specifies CASTQSNTEAFF.

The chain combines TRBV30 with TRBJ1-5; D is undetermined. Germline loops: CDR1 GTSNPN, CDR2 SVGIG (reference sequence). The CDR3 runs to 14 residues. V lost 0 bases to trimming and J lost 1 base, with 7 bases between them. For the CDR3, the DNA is TGTGCCTGGAGTGTTACAGCGAGCAATCAGCCCCAGCATTTT. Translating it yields CAWSVTASNQPQHF. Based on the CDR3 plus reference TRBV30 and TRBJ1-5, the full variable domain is SQTIHQWPATLVQPVGSPLSLECTVEGTSNPNLYWYRQAAGRGLQLLFYSVGIGQISSEVPQNLSASRPQDRQFILSSKKLLLSDSGFYLCAWSVTASNQPQHFGDGTRLSIL.

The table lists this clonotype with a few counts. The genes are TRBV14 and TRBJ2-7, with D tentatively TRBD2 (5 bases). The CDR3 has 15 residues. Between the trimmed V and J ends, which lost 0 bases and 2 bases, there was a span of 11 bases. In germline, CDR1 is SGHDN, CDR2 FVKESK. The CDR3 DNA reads TGTGCCAGCAGCCAAGAGCAGCGGCCGACCTACGAGCAGTACTTC. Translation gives CASSQEQRPTYEQYF.

In DNA form, the CDR3 reads TGTGCCAGCAGTTCCCGGACAGGCAATGGCTACACCTTC. It translates to CASSSRTGNGYTF. The chain recombines TRBV6-5 with TRBJ1-2; the match to TRBD1 covers 7 bases. Unmatched junction bases numbered 5, after V lost 4 bases and J lost 6 bases. The CDR3 runs 13 residues. In germline, CDR1 is MNHEY, CDR2 SVGAGI.

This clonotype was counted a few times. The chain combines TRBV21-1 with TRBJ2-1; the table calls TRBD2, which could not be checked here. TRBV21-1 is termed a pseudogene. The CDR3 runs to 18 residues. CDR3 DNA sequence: TGTGCCAGCAGCAAAGCTCCCCGCAGAGATTGGTCCTACAATGAGCAGTTCTTC. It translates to CASSKAPRRDWSYNEQFF.

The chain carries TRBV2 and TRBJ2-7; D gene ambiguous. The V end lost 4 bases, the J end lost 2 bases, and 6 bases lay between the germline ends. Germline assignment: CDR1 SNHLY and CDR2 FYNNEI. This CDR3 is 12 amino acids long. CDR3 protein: CASSAQTYEQYF. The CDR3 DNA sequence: TGTGCCAGCAGTGCCCAAACCTACGAGCAGTACTTC.

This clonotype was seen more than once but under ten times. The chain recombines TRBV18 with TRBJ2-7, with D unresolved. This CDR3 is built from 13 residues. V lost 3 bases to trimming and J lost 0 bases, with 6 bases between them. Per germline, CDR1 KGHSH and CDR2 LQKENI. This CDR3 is CASSPPSSYEQYF. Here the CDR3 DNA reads TGTGCCAGCTCACCGCCAAGCTCCTACGAGCAGTACTTC.

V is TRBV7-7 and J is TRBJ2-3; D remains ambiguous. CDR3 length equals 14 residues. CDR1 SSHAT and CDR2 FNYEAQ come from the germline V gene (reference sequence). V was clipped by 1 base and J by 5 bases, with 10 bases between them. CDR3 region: CASSLGTAGDTQYF. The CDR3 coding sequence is TGTGCCAGCAGCTTAGGGACGGCTGGAGATACGCAGTATTTT.

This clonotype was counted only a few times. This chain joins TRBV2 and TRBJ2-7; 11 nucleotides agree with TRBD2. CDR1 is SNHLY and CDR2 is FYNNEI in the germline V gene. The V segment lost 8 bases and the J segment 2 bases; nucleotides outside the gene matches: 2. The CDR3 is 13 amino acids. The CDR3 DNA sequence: TGTGCCAGCTCGGGACTAGCGGCCTACGAGCAGTACTTC. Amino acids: CASSGLAAYEQYF.

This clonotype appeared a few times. The CDR3: CASSPDRASYEQYF. The CDR3 bases are TGTGCCAGCAGCCCGGACAGGGCGTCCTACGAGCAGTACTTC. The chain has TRBV5-4 and TRBJ2-7; 8 bases align to TRBD1. The V and J ends lost 4 bases and 1 base, in that order; junction bases with no gene match: 4. This CDR3 contains 14 residues. CDR1 SGHNT and CDR2 YYREEE come from the germline V gene (reference sequence).

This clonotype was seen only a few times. The DNA of the CDR3 is TGTGCCAGCAGAGTCACTAGCGGGGGATGGAATGAGCAGTTCTTC. Protein: CASRVTSGGWNEQFF. The chain recombines TRBV6-1 with TRBJ2-1; 11 bases line up with TRBD2. Germline V CDR1 and CDR2: MNHNS, SASEGT. Trimming removed 6 bases from V and 7 bases from J; junction bases left unmatched: 8. This CDR3 is built from 15 residues.

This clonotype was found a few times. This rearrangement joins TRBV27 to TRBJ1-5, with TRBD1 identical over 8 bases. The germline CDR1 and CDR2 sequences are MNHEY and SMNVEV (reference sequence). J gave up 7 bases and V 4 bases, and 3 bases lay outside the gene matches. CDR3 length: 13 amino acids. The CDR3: CASSSGGSQPQHF. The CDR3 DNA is TGTGCCAGCAGTTCAGGGGGCAGCCAGCCCCAGCATTTT.

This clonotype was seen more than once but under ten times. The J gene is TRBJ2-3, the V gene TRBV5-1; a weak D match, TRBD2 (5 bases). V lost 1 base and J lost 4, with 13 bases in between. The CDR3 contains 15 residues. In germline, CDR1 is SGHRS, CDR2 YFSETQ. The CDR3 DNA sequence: TGCGCCAGCAGCTTGATCAGCGAGGGTGCAGATACGCAGTATTTT. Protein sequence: CASSLISEGADTQYF.

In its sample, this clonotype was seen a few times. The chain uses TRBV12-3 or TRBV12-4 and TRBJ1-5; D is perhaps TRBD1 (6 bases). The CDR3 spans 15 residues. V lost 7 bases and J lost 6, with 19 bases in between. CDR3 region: CASNPQGSLGQPQHF. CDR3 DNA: TGTGCCAGCAACCCACAGGGTAGCTTAGGTCAGCCCCAGCATTTT.

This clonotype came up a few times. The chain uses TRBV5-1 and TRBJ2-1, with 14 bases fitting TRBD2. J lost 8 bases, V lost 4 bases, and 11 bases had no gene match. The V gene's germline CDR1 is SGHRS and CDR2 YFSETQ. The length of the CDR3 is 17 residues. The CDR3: CASSIDPPGLAGDEQFF. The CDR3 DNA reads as TGCGCCAGCAGCATAGACCCCCCGGGACTAGCGGGAGATGAGCAGTTCTTC.

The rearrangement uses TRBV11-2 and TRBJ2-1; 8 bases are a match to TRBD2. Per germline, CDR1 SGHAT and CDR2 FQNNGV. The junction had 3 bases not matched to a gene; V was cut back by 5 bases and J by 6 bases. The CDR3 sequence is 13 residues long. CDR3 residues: CASSGLAANEQFF. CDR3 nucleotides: TGTGCCAGCAGCGGACTAGCCGCCAATGAGCAGTTCTTC.

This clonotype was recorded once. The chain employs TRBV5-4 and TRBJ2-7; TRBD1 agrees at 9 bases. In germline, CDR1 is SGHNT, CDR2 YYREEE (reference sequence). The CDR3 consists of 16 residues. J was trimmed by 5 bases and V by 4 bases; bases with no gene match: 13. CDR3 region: CASSPDSGTGWHEQYF. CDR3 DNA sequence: TGTGCCAGCAGCCCTGATTCCGGGACAGGGTGGCACGAGCAGTACTTC.

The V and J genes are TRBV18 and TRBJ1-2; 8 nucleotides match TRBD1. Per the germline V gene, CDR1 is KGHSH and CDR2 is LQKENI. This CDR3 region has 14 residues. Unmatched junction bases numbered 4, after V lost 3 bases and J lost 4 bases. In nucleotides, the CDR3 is TGTGCCAGCTCACCTGACAGGGGCGGCTATGGCTACACCTTC. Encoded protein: CASSPDRGGYGYTF.